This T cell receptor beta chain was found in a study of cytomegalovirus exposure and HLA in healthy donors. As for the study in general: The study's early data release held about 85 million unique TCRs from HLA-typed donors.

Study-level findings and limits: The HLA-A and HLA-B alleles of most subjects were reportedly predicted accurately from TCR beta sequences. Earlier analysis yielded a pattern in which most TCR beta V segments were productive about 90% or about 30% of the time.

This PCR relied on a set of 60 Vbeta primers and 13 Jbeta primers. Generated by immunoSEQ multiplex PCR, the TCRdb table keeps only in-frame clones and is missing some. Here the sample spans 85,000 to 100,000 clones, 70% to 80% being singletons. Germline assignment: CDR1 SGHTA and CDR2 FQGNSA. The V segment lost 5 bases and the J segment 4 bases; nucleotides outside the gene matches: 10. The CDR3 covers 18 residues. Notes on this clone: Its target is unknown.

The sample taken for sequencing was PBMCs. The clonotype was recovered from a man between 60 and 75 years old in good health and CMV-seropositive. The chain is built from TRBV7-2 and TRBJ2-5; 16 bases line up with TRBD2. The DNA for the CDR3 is TGTGCCAGCAGCCCCGGGACTAGCGGGGGGGCCTTGGGAGAGACCCAGTACTTC. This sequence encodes CASSPGTSGGALGETQYF.